This entry concerns a single TCR beta chain. Antigen specificity is unknown. V was clipped by 1 base and J by 5 bases; unmatched bases: 2. The length of the CDR3 is 14 residues. The germline CDR1 and CDR2 sequences are GTSNPN and SVGIG (reference sequence). Sequenced by immunoSEQ multiplex PCR; TCRdb stores in-frame clones only, minus some. Of roughly 90,000 clones listed, around 90% are singletons. This record belongs to a study of OX40 agonist ivuxolimab in advanced cancers. Whole-study context: Cohort: 80% to 85% men, mean age approximately 64, aged about 23 to 79.

Autoimmune disease history or systemic immunosuppression excluded patients. The sampling schedule covered blood at baseline, cycle 4 day 1, and cycle 7 day 1. The study's findings and limits: On average, CD8+ T cells had more expanded clones than CD4+.

This clonotype originated in an adult with an advanced solid tumor such as melanoma, head and neck, liver or kidney cancer. Sequenced here: CD4+ or CD8+ T cells sorted from blood, sampled in a trial of the OX40 agonist ivuxolimab. This sequence joins TRBV30 and TRBJ1-5, with 10 bases identical to TRBD1. CDR3: CAWSAGQGDQPQHF. In DNA form, the CDR3 reads TGTGCCTGGAGTGCCGGACAGGGGGATCAGCCCCAGCATTTT.